These 16 T cell receptor beta chains originate from one sample sequenced in a study of blood T cell repertoires in COVID-19. Produced via immunoSEQ multiplex PCR; TCRdb's table is partial and in-frame only. The sample includes about 68,000 clones, about 80% of them seen just once. The specimen was peripheral blood. The receptor source for this set is a human donor in a cohort sampled during active COVID-19.

The rearrangement links TRBV25-1 to TRBJ2-1; TRBD2 matches 9 bases. V lost 3 bases and J lost 7; bases outside the gene matches: 4. This CDR3 has 14 residues. The germline gives CDR1 MGHDK, CDR2 SYGVNS. The CDR3, as DNA: TGTGCCAGCAGTGAGGCGGGAGGGGGTAATGAGCAGTTCTTC. It specifies CASSEAGGGNEQFF.

This chain connects TRBV7-8 to TRBJ1-1; D might be TRBD1 (5 bases). Germline lookup yields CDR1 SGHVS and CDR2 FQNEAQ. V was trimmed by 5 bases and J by 4 bases, leaving 11 bases between them. The CDR3 length is 13 residues. This CDR3 reads CASSALQGTEAFF. As DNA, the CDR3 is TGTGCCAGCAGCGCGCTCCAGGGCACTGAAGCTTTCTTT.

The chain employs TRBV11-2 and TRBJ2-3; no firm D call. This CDR3 is 15 amino acids long. Germline assignment: CDR1 SGHAT and CDR2 FQNNGV. The V end lost 5 bases, the J end lost 1 base, and 13 bases lay between the germline ends. CDR3 in amino acids: CASSPGFPRTDTQYF. Written as DNA, the CDR3 is TGTGCCAGCAGCCCCGGTTTCCCCCGCACAGATACGCAGTATTTT. Combining the CDR3 with reference TRBV11-2 and TRBJ2-3 gives the whole variable domain EAGVAQSPRYKIIEKRQSVAFWCNPISGHATLYWYQQILGQGPKLLIQFQNNGVVDDSQLPKDRFSAERLKGVDSTLKIQPAKLEDSAVYLCASSPGFPRTDTQYFGPGTRLTVL.

The J gene is TRBJ1-4, the V gene TRBV4-2, with D perhaps matching TRBD1 (6 bases). Germline CDR1 and CDR2: LGHNA and YNFKEQ. This CDR3 has 15 amino acids. Trimming removed 0 bases at V and 7 bases at J, with 12 bases between. The DNA for the CDR3 is TGTGCCAGCAGCCAAGAGGGAAAACAGGGTGAAAAACTGTTTTTT. It codes for CASSQEGKQGEKLFF.

This clone was seen only a few times. The chain couples TRBV28 to TRBJ2-5; D not certain. The CDR3 extends over 15 amino acids. V was shortened by 5 bases and J by 7 bases, with 20 bases between the two germline ends. Germline loops: CDR1 MDHEN, CDR2 SYDVKM. The CDR3 loop is CASSPRFPLAATQYF. CDR3 in DNA: TGTGCCAGCAGTCCCCGGTTCCCGCTCGCGGCGACCCAGTACTTC.

The chain combines TRBV28 with TRBJ2-1; 10 bases match TRBD2. Germline CDR1 MDHEN, CDR2 SYDVKM. V trimming: 6 bases; J trimming: 4 bases; junction bases outside the gene matches: 6. This CDR3 is 15 amino acids long. CDR3 DNA sequence: TGTGCCAGCAGGAGAAAAGCGGGGGGGTACAATGAGCAGTTCTTC. It yields the protein CASRRKAGGYNEQFF.

This clone occurred a few times. The V call is TRBV28, the J call TRBJ2-1; no firm D call. Trimming pared 6 bases from V and 7 bases from J, leaving 10 bases between. This CDR3 spans 12 amino acids. The germline gives CDR1 MDHEN, CDR2 SYDVKM. The CDR3 coding sequence is TGTGCCAGCAGAACTCCAGGTAATGAGCAGTTCTTC. Residues: CASRTPGNEQFF.

V gene TRBV5-1 combines with J gene TRBJ2-7; a possible D gene is TRBD1 (5 bases). CDR1 SGHRS and CDR2 YFSETQ come from the germline V gene. The CDR3 sequence is 15 residues long. Trimming removed 4 bases from V and 5 bases from J, with 19 bases in between. DNA for the CDR3: TGCGCCAGCAGCCGATCACTGGGGCCCCAAAACGAGCAGTACTTC. This codes for CASSRSLGPQNEQYF. The variable domain in full, with the rest retrieved from reference TRBV5-1 and TRBJ2-7, is KAGVTQTPRYLIKTRGQQVTLSCSPISGHRSVSWYQQTPGQGLQFLFEYFSETQRNKGNFPGRFSGRQFSNSRSEMNVSTLELGDSALYLCASSRSLGPQNEQYFGPGTRLTVT.

CDR3 coding DNA: TGTGCCAGCAGTCCCGGCTTCCAGGACAATGAGCAGTTCTTC. Amino acid sequence: CASSPGFQDNEQFF. This chain links TRBV6-5 with TRBJ2-1; no clear D gene. This CDR3 spans 14 amino acids. Trimming shortened V by 5 bases and J by 5 bases, and 13 bases separated the two germline ends. CDR1 and CDR2 from the germline V gene are MNHEY and SVGAGI.

This clone was seen more than once but under ten times. The rearrangement joins TRBV7-9 to TRBJ1-1, with D perhaps matching TRBD1 (6 bases). Germline V gives CDR1 SEHNR, CDR2 FQNEAQ (reference sequence). Trimming left V 5 bases short and J 4 bases short, with 11 bases between. The CDR3 is 13 residues long. The CDR3 DNA reads as TGTGCCAGCAGCCTGCAGGGGATCACTGAAGCTTTCTTT. This sequence encodes CASSLQGITEAFF. Looking up the rest from reference TRBV7-9 and TRBJ1-1 gives the full variable domain: DTGVSQNPRHKITKRGQNVTFRCDPISEHNRLYWYRQTLGQGPEFLTYFQNEAQLEKSRLLSDRFSAERPKGSFSTLEIQRTEQGDSAMYLCASSLQGITEAFFGQGTRLTVV.

The V call is TRBV2, the J call TRBJ2-5, with TRBD1 matching over 9 bases. In germline, CDR1 is SNHLY, CDR2 FYNNEI. The V gene end was trimmed by 6 bases and the J gene end by 5 bases; junction bases not matched to a gene: 7. There are 14 residues in the CDR3. The CDR3 sequence is CASSLDRGVETQYF. CDR3 DNA sequence: TGTGCCAGCAGCCTGGACAGGGGAGTGGAGACCCAGTACTTC. The variable domain in full, with the rest retrieved from reference TRBV2 and TRBJ2-5, is EPEVTQTPSHQVTQMGQEVILRCVPISNHLYFYWYRQILGQKVEFLVSFYNNEISEKSEIFDDQFSVERPDGSNFTLKIRSTKLEDSAMYFCASSLDRGVETQYFGPGTRLLVL.

The rearrangement links TRBV9 to TRBJ2-7; 7 bases are a match to TRBD1. Germline lookup yields CDR1 SGDLS and CDR2 YYNGEE. This CDR3 has 15 residues. Unmatched junction bases numbered 8, after V lost 4 bases and J lost 1 base. This chain's CDR3 is CASSFGQEKSYEQYF. In nucleotides, the CDR3 is TGTGCCAGCAGCTTTGGACAGGAAAAGTCCTACGAGCAGTACTTC.

This chain links TRBV15 with TRBJ1-1; D is unclear. The length of the CDR3 is 13 residues. V lost 0 bases and J lost 4, with 6 bases in between. The V gene's germline CDR1 is LNHNV and CDR2 YYDKDF (reference sequence). This CDR3 is CATSRDLFTEAFF. DNA of the CDR3: TGTGCCACCAGCAGAGATCTGTTCACTGAAGCTTTCTTT.

The CDR3 nucleotides are TGTGCCAGCAAAGCCGTCGCAAACATTCAGTACTTC. This codes for CASKAVANIQYF. The chain couples TRBV28 to TRBJ2-4; D unresolved. The V end lost 7 bases, the J end lost 6 bases, and 10 bases lay between the germline ends. Germline V gives CDR1 MDHEN, CDR2 SYDVKM. This CDR3 spans 12 amino acids.

This clone was counted only a few times. J is TRBJ1-1 and V is TRBV2, with 8 bases that match TRBD1. Germline loops: CDR1 SNHLY, CDR2 FYNNEI. With 6 bases clipped from V and 1 base from J, the junction kept 4 bases outside the gene matches. The CDR3 runs 14 residues. The CDR3 is CASRIGQGNTEAFF. CDR3 DNA sequence: TGTGCCAGCAGGATTGGACAGGGGAACACTGAAGCTTTCTTT.

The chain uses TRBV3-1 (or the pseudogene TRBV3-2) and TRBJ1-1; no definite D call. The CDR3 consists of 13 residues. Trimming removed 0 bases from V and 5 bases from J, with 7 bases in between. CDR1 LGHDT and CDR2 YNNKEL come from the germline V gene (reference sequence). The CDR3, as DNA: TGTGCCAGCAGCCAAGAACCCCTAACTGAAGCTTTCTTT. This gives the protein CASSQEPLTEAFF.